A single sample is the source of the 16 T cell receptor beta chains below, sequenced in a study of OX40 agonist ivuxolimab in advanced cancers. Data came from immunoSEQ multiplex PCR; TCRdb stores just in-frame clones and leaves some out. The data show roughly 63,000 clones, 86% seen once. The specimen was CD4+ or CD8+ T cells sorted from blood, collected in a trial of the OX40 agonist ivuxolimab. The source of these receptors is an adult with an advanced solid tumor such as melanoma, head and neck, liver or kidney cancer.

The chain uses TRBV4-1 and TRBJ1-4; a possible D gene is TRBD1 (6 bases). The germline CDR1 and CDR2 sequences are MGHRA and YSYEKL. The V gene lost 0 bases and the J gene lost 8 bases, with 19 bases spanning the gap. CDR3 length: 17 residues. In DNA, the CDR3 is TGCGCCAGCAGCCAAGACCCCAGGGGAGGGGGTAGAGAAAAACTGTTTTTT. Its protein is CASSQDPRGGGREKLFF.

The chain combines TRBV6-5 with TRBJ1-5; a weak D match, TRBD1 (5 bases). The CDR3 contains 13 residues. With 6 bases removed from V and 1 base from J, the gap between germline ends came to 7 bases. Germline CDR1 and CDR2: MNHEY and SVGAGI. Written as DNA, the CDR3 is TGTGCCAGCAGCCGGGACAGCAATCAGCCCCAGCATTTT. Translation gives CASSRDSNQPQHF.

This clone showed up just a few times. The chain links TRBV2 to TRBJ1-5, with D uncertain. This CDR3 is built from 11 residues. Germline assignment: CDR1 SNHLY and CDR2 FYNNEI. V lost 4 bases to trimming and J lost 6 bases, with 4 bases between them. In DNA, the CDR3 is TGTGCCAGCAGTGTCAGTCAGCCCCAGCATTTT. Translating it yields CASSVSQPQHF. Looking up the rest from reference TRBV2 and TRBJ1-5 gives the full variable domain: EPEVTQTPSHQVTQMGQEVILRCVPISNHLYFYWYRQILGQKVEFLVSFYNNEISEKSEIFDDQFSVERPDGSNFTLKIRSTKLEDSAMYFCASSVSQPQHFGDGTRLSIL.

J is TRBJ2-1 and V is TRBV5-1; 9 bases align to TRBD2. Per germline, CDR1 SGHRS and CDR2 YFSETQ. CDR3 length equals 16 residues. Trimming removed 0 bases from V and 5 bases from J; junction bases left unmatched: 6. This CDR3 is CASSLAAGGPHNEQFF. The CDR3 nucleotides are TGCGCCAGCAGCTTGGCGGCGGGGGGGCCCCACAATGAGCAGTTCTTC.

The chain combines TRBV19 with TRBJ1-1; no firm D call. Per the germline V gene, CDR1 is LNHDA and CDR2 is SQIVND (reference sequence). With 4 bases removed from V and 6 bases from J, the gap between germline ends came to 12 bases. CDR3 length equals 13 residues. The CDR3 nucleotides read TGTGCCAGTAGTAAAGATAGGGCGGCTGAAGCTTTCTTT. Its translation is CASSKDRAAEAFF.

The chain links TRBV10-3 to TRBJ1-2; 7 positions agree with TRBD1. The CDR3 totals 13 residues. Germline V CDR1 and CDR2: ENHRY, SYGVKD. V lost 10 bases and J lost 5; bases outside the gene matches: 10. CDR3 sequence (DNA): TGTGCCAACGGGGGACCAGGGGGTTATGGCTACACCTTC. It codes for CANGGPGGYGYTF.

The rearrangement joins TRBV11-2 to TRBJ2-7, with 8 positions matching TRBD2. CDR1 and CDR2 from the germline V gene are SGHAT and FQNNGV. V lost 10 bases to trimming and J lost 2 bases; unmatched junction nucleotides: 7. This CDR3 region has 13 residues. CDR3 in DNA: TGTGCCAACCAAGCGGGGGAGCCCTACGAGCAGTACTTC. The encoded protein is CANQAGEPYEQYF.

In its sample, this clone was seen once. The J gene is TRBJ1-1, the V gene TRBV18; 9 positions agree with TRBD1. The CDR3 totals 15 residues. Germline V lookup: CDR1 KGHSH, CDR2 LQKENI. V lost 2 bases to trimming and J lost 4 bases; unmatched junction nucleotides: 5. The CDR3 is CASSPGGQGLTEAFF. Written as DNA, the CDR3 is TGTGCCAGCTCACCAGGGGGACAGGGACTCACTGAAGCTTTCTTT.

The J gene is TRBJ2-4, the V gene TRBV6-6, with D perhaps matching TRBD2 (5 bases). V lost 10 bases and J lost 0, with 16 bases in between. The CDR3 runs to 15 residues. Looked up from germline, CDR1 is MNHNY and CDR2 is SVGAGI (reference sequence). CDR3 sequence: CATARAALAKNIQYF. CDR3 nucleotides: TGTGCCACCGCGCGGGCAGCCTTAGCCAAAAACATTCAGTACTTC.

The chain has TRBV7-8 and TRBJ2-7, with D unclear. CDR1 and CDR2 (germline): SGHVS, FQNEAQ. This CDR3 is 13 amino acids long. Trimming left V 2 bases short and J 6 bases short, with 11 bases between. The CDR3 region has the DNA TGTGCCAGCAGCTTACCCGTGACGGCCGAGCAGTACTTC. Protein product: CASSLPVTAEQYF.

The V gene is TRBV7-9, the J gene TRBJ2-1, with TRBD2 matching 9 bases. CDR3 length: 15 amino acids. CDR1 and CDR2 from the germline V gene are SEHNR and FQNEAQ (reference sequence). After removal of 4 bases from V and 8 bases from J, the junction contained 9 bases not matched to a gene. The CDR3, as DNA: TGTGCCAGCAGCTCCGGGGCTAGCGGGGTCTATGAGCAGTTCTTC. This translates into CASSSGASGVYEQFF. The complete variable domain, with remaining parts taken from reference TRBV7-9 and TRBJ2-1, reads DTGVSQNPRHKITKRGQNVTFRCDPISEHNRLYWYRQTLGQGPEFLTYFQNEAQLEKSRLLSDRFSAERPKGSFSTLEIQRTEQGDSAMYLCASSSGASGVYEQFFGPGTRLTVL.

The V call is TRBV2, the J call TRBJ2-7; the match to TRBD1 covers 7 bases. After removal of 6 bases from V and 3 bases from J, the junction contained 2 bases not matched to a gene. The CDR3 consists of 12 residues. From germline, CDR1 is SNHLY and CDR2 FYNNEI. CDR3 sequence: CASRDRSYEQYF. The CDR3 DNA is TGTGCCAGCAGGGACAGGAGCTACGAGCAGTACTTC.

This chain uses TRBV27 with TRBJ1-6; no firm D call. The CDR3 covers 16 residues. Trimming stripped 0 bases from V and 7 bases from J, with 13 bases between. Germline lookup yields CDR1 MNHEY and CDR2 SMNVEV (reference sequence). In DNA, the CDR3 is TGTGCCAGCAGTTTATCGGCCCCAGGTGGCAATTCACCCCTCCACTTT. As protein: CASSLSAPGGNSPLHF.

The chain joins TRBV9 to TRBJ1-3; D is ambiguous. The V gene's germline CDR1 is SGDLS and CDR2 YYNGEE. Trimming cost V 0 bases and J 0 bases, with 10 bases left between them. The CDR3 is 16 residues long. CDR3 DNA: TGTGCCAGCAGCGTAGAATCTCTCAGCTCTGGAAACACCATATATTTT. As protein: CASSVESLSSGNTIYF.

The chain links TRBV6-6 to TRBJ2-1; weak D call: TRBD2 (6 bases). The CDR3 length is 15 residues. V was cut by 1 base and J by 7 bases, with 14 bases left in between. CDR1 and CDR2 from the germline V gene are MNHNY and SVGAGI (reference sequence). The CDR3 here is CASSYYAGSLNEQFF. The CDR3 region has the DNA TGTGCCAGCAGTTACTATGCGGGGTCTCTAAATGAGCAGTTCTTC.

This chain links TRBV12-5 with TRBJ2-1, with TRBD1 matching 8 bases. V shed 6 bases and J 9 bases; nucleotides not matched to a gene: 10. Per the germline V gene, CDR1 is LGHNT and CDR2 is FRNRAP. This CDR3 contains 14 residues. CDR3 sequence: CASGQGQGRVEQFF. CDR3 nucleotides: TGTGCTAGTGGCCAAGGACAGGGTAGGGTTGAGCAGTTCTTC.